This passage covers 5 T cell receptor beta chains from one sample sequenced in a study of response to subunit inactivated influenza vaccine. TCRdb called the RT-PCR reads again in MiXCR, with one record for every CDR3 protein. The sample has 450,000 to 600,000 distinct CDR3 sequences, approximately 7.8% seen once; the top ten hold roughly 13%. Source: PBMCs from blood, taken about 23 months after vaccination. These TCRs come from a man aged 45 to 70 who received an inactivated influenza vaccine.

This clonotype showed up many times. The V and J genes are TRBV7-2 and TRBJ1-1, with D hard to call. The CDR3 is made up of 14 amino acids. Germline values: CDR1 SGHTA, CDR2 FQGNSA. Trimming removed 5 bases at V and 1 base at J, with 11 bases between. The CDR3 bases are TGTGCCAGCAGCCCCCAGCAGCGGAACACTGAAGCTTTCTTT. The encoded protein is CASSPQQRNTEAFF. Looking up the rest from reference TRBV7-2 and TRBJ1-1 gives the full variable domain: GAGVSQSPSNKVTEKGKDVELRCDPISGHTALYWYRQSLGQGLEFLIYFQGNSAPDKSGLPSDRFSAERTGGSVSTLTIQRTQQEDSAVYLCASSPQQRNTEAFFGQGTRLTVV.

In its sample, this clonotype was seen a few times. CDR3 nucleotides: TGTGCCAGCAGCCAAGCTGAGGGTTTCAACGAGCAGTACTTC. This translates into CASSQAEGFNEQYF. This chain links TRBV14 with TRBJ2-7, with D perhaps matching TRBD2 (5 bases). V lost 1 base, J lost 5 bases, and 12 bases lay in between. CDR1 is SGHDN and CDR2 is FVKESK in the germline V gene. The CDR3 sequence is 14 residues long. Combining the CDR3 with reference TRBV14 and TRBJ2-7 gives the whole variable domain EAGVTQFPSHSVIEKGQTVTLRCDPISGHDNLYWYRRVMGKEIKFLLHFVKESKQDESGMPNNRFLAERTGGTYSTLKVQPAELEDSGVYFCASSQAEGFNEQYFGPGTRLTVT.

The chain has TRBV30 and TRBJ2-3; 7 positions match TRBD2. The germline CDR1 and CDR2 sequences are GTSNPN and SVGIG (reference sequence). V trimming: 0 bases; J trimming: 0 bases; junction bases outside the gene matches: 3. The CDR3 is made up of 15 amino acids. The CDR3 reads CAWSVSGTSTDTQYF. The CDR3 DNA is TGTGCCTGGAGTGTGAGCGGGACTAGCACAGATACGCAGTATTTT.

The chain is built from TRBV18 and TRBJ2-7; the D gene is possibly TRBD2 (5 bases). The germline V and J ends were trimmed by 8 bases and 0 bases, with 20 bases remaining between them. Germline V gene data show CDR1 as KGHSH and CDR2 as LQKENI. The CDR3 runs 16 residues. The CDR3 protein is CASTNAGKLLSYEQYF. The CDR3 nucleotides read TGTGCCAGCACTAACGCGGGCAAGCTCCTCTCCTACGAGCAGTACTTC.

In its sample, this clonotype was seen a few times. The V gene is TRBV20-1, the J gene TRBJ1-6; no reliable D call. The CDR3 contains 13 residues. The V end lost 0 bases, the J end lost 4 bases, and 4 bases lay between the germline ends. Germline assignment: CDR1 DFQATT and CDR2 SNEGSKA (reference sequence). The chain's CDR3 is CSAREQYNSPLHF. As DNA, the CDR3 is TGCAGTGCTAGAGAACAGTATAATTCACCCCTCCACTTT.